A single sample gave rise to the 2 T cell receptor beta chains below, sequenced in a study of shared clonotypes between healthy human individuals. The method was immunoSEQ multiplex PCR; TCRdb's version includes in-frame clones alone and lacks a portion of them. The sample carries approximately 1,500,000 clones, approximately 96% recorded once. The sequencing input was naive CD4+ T cells sorted from blood. Specified subset: CD45RA+ positively selected. These receptors originate from a man aged 25-40 years in good health.

The J gene is TRBJ2-2, the V gene TRBV11-2, with 9 bases matching TRBD2. This CDR3 region has 15 residues. The germline V gene encodes CDR1 SGHAT and CDR2 FQNNGV. Germline trimming cut 3 bases from V and 7 bases from J; bases unmatched to any gene: 6. CDR3 loop: CASSLGLALFGELFF. CDR3 coding DNA: TGTGCCAGCAGCTTGGGACTAGCCCTTTTCGGGGAGCTGTTTTTT.

In nucleotides, the CDR3 is TGTGCCAGCTCACTTCTCGGACTTGGGGTCAACGAGCAGTACTTC. Its protein product is CASSLLGLGVNEQYF. The chain uses TRBV18 and TRBJ2-7; tentative D call: TRBD2 (5 bases). CDR3 length equals 15 residues. Germline values: CDR1 KGHSH, CDR2 LQKENI. Between the trimmed V and J ends, which lost 4 bases and 5 bases, there was a span of 18 bases.